One sample yielded the 18 T cell receptor beta chains listed below, sequenced in a study of CD8 T cells in ankylosing spondylitis. A single record per CDR3 protein comes from TCRdb applying MiXCR to the 5' RACE reads. The table lists approximately 290,000 distinct CDR3 sequences, around 21% of them singletons, with about 4% in the top ten. The sequenced material came from blood, either unsorted or a sorted T cell fraction (not recorded which). The receptor set was obtained from a female donor with ankylosing spondylitis or in good health (not recorded which).

This chain connects TRBV12-3 or TRBV12-4 to TRBJ1-5, with 9 positions matching TRBD1. V trimming: 7 bases; J trimming: 6 bases; junction bases outside the gene matches: 7. The CDR3 totals 14 residues. CDR3 in amino acids: CASKTDRGLQPQHF. CDR3 sequence (DNA): TGTGCCAGCAAGACGGACAGGGGACTTCAGCCCCAGCATTTT.

The genes are TRBV28 and TRBJ2-7; 9 bases match TRBD1. This CDR3 is built from 15 residues. Per the germline V gene, CDR1 is MDHEN and CDR2 is SYDVKM. Trimming at V came to 2 bases and at J to 5 bases, leaving 7 bases not matched to a gene. CDR3 sequence reads: CASSLRPDRGDEQYF. In DNA form, the CDR3 reads TGTGCCAGCAGTTTACGCCCGGACAGGGGAGACGAGCAGTACTTC. The whole variable domain, filled in from reference TRBV28 and TRBJ2-7, reads DVKVTQSSRYLVKRTGEKVFLECVQDMDHENMFWYRQDPGLGLRLIYFSYDVKMKEKGDIPEGYSVSREKKERFSLILESASTNQTSMYLCASSLRPDRGDEQYFGPGTRLTVT.

This clonotype was counted ten times or more. The CDR3 loop reads CASSFKLAGPRNIQYF. The CDR3 DNA is TGTGCCAGCAGCTTCAAACTAGCGGGCCCCCGGAACATTCAGTACTTC. The chain employs TRBV6-1 and TRBJ2-4, with 9 bases aligning to TRBD2. V lost 6 bases and J lost 7; bases outside the gene matches: 13. The CDR3 has 16 residues. CDR1 is MNHNS and CDR2 is SASEGT in the germline V gene.

The chain is built from TRBV5-1 and TRBJ2-3, with D possibly matching TRBD1 (6 bases). Germline V gene data show CDR1 as SGHRS and CDR2 as YFSETQ. The CDR3 extends over 15 amino acids. Trimming removed 4 bases at V and 2 bases at J, with 14 bases between. CDR3 DNA sequence: TGCGCCAGCAGCATGGACAGCCCAGACACAGATACGCAGTATTTT. It yields the protein CASSMDSPDTDTQYF. The full variable domain, its missing parts supplied by reference TRBV5-1 and TRBJ2-3, is KAGVTQTPRYLIKTRGQQVTLSCSPISGHRSVSWYQQTPGQGLQFLFEYFSETQRNKGNFPGRFSGRQFSNSRSEMNVSTLELGDSALYLCASSMDSPDTDTQYFGPGTRLTVL.

The chain carries TRBV20-1 and TRBJ2-7; D remains unclear. The CDR3 runs 13 residues. Per the germline V gene, CDR1 is DFQATT and CDR2 is SNEGSKA (reference sequence). Trimming cost V 3 bases and J 7 bases, with 16 bases left between them. CDR3 nucleotide sequence: TGCAGTGCTAGGATGGAGCCTCCAAGGGAGCAGTACTTC. Residues: CSARMEPPREQYF.

Here the CDR3 DNA reads TGCAGTGCGAGTCAGGGGGGACAGAGGAATGAAAAACTGTTTTTT. Its protein is CSASQGGQRNEKLFF. V and J are TRBV20-1 and TRBJ1-4; 7 bases are a match to TRBD1. CDR3 length equals 15 residues. The V segment lost 6 bases and the J segment 5 bases; nucleotides outside the gene matches: 12. CDR1 is DFQATT and CDR2 is SNEGSKA in the germline V gene (reference sequence).

V and J are TRBV6-5 and TRBJ2-2; unclear D gene. Trimming stripped 3 bases from V and 0 bases from J, with 8 bases between. CDR1 and CDR2 (germline): MNHEY, SVGAGI. The CDR3 is made up of 15 amino acids. The CDR3 spells CASSYRFANTGELFF. The CDR3 DNA is TGTGCCAGCAGTTATAGGTTCGCGAACACCGGGGAGCTGTTTTTT.

This clonotype was counted only a few times. The chain uses TRBV5-1 and TRBJ2-5, with TRBD2 identical over 7 bases. The germline V gene encodes CDR1 SGHRS and CDR2 YFSETQ. The CDR3 totals 11 residues. Trimming took 8 bases from V and 5 from J; bases not matched to a gene: 3. This chain's CDR3 is CASSGGETQYF. The CDR3 nucleotides are TGCGCCAGTTCCGGGGGGGAGACCCAGTACTTC.

This clonotype was seen only a few times. This chain connects TRBV7-2 to TRBJ2-3; TRBD2 aligns across 7 bases. This CDR3 spans 15 amino acids. J gave up 5 bases and V 1 base, and 6 bases lay outside the gene matches. Germline assignment: CDR1 SGHTA and CDR2 FQGNSA. CDR3 sequence: CASSLEAGEVDTQYF. In DNA, the CDR3 is TGTGCCAGCAGCTTAGAGGCGGGAGAGGTAGATACGCAGTATTTT.

This CDR3 is CASSVTGTRDYTF. The CDR3, as DNA: TGTGCCAGCAGCGTTACAGGGACCCGGGACTACACCTTC. This chain links TRBV6-1 with TRBJ1-2; D may be TRBD1 (6 bases). There are 13 residues in the CDR3. Germline assignment: CDR1 MNHNS and CDR2 SASEGT. Trimming shortened V by 6 bases and J by 10 bases, and 18 bases separated the two germline ends.

This chain connects TRBV4-3 to TRBJ2-1; 11 nucleotides agree with TRBD2. J lost 0 bases, V lost 4 bases, and 14 bases had no gene match. There are 20 residues in the CDR3. Per germline, CDR1 LGHNA and CDR2 YSLEER. CDR3 region: CASSLSAGTSGLSSYNEQFF. In DNA, the CDR3 is TGCGCCAGCAGCCTGTCAGCCGGGACTAGCGGCCTGAGCTCCTACAATGAGCAGTTCTTC.

There are a few counts of this clonotype. This rearrangement joins TRBV12-3 or TRBV12-4 to TRBJ1-5; D call uncertain. V was pared by 3 bases and J by 5 bases, with 8 bases between. This CDR3 comprises 13 residues. DNA of the CDR3: TGTGCCAGCAGTTTGAACGAAGATCAGCCCCAGCATTTT. Its translation is CASSLNEDQPQHF.

This clonotype was seen more than once but under ten times. The rearrangement links TRBV6-5 to TRBJ1-1; D is ambiguous. Deletions cut 0 bases from V and 0 bases from J, with 11 bases between. CDR1 and CDR2 (germline): MNHEY, SVGAGI. This CDR3 has 16 residues. The CDR3 DNA is TGTGCCAGCAGTTACTCCCCCTACCGGATGAACACTGAAGCTTTCTTT. Its translation is CASSYSPYRMNTEAFF.

J is TRBJ2-1 and V is TRBV20-1; D is unresolved. The CDR3 is 12 amino acids. V shed 0 bases and J shed 8 bases, with 8 bases lying between them. The germline V gene has CDR1 DFQATT and CDR2 SNEGSKA (reference sequence). The DNA for the CDR3 is TGCAGTGCTAGAGATCTCCCGGATGAGCAGTTCTTC. Translated, it gives CSARDLPDEQFF.

The V call is TRBV10-2, the J call TRBJ2-2; 7 positions agree with TRBD2. V gave up 10 bases and J gave up 6 bases; unmatched junction bases: 11. Germline V CDR1 and CDR2: WSHSY, SAAADI. The CDR3 sequence is 14 residues long. This CDR3 reads CATLPGLQAGELFF. The CDR3 region has the DNA TGCGCCACACTCCCGGGACTACAGGCCGGGGAGCTGTTTTTT.

The rearrangement links TRBV20-1 to TRBJ2-1; D possibly corresponds to TRBD2 (6 bases). V was shortened by 1 base and J by 4 bases, with 11 bases between the two germline ends. CDR1 DFQATT and CDR2 SNEGSKA come from the germline V gene (reference sequence). The CDR3 extends over 14 amino acids. This CDR3 is CSARGGGVYNEQFF. Written as DNA, the CDR3 is TGCAGTGCTAGAGGGGGCGGGGTATACAATGAGCAGTTCTTC.

V and J are TRBV12-3 or TRBV12-4 and TRBJ2-7; D is perhaps TRBD2 (6 bases). This CDR3 spans 14 amino acids. Trimming left V 7 bases short and J 4 bases short, with 17 bases between. The CDR3 is CASKRGSGPYEQYF. The DNA for the CDR3 is TGTGCCAGCAAGAGGGGAAGCGGGCCGTACGAGCAGTACTTC.

The rearrangement links TRBV7-2 to TRBJ2-3; 8 nucleotides agree with TRBD1. The CDR3 totals 15 residues. V gave up 6 bases and J gave up 3 bases; unmatched junction bases: 8. The germline V gene encodes CDR1 SGHTA and CDR2 FQGNSA. The DNA for the CDR3 is TGTGCCAGCAGTACCCCAGGACAGGGAACAGATACGCAGTATTTT. The encoded protein is CASSTPGQGTDTQYF.